These 9 T cell receptor beta chains were sequenced from one sample in a study of OX40 agonist ivuxolimab in advanced cancers. Some clones are missing from TCRdb's copy, which holds only in-frame ones; the method was immunoSEQ multiplex PCR. The sample holds 20,000 or so clones, roughly 82% seen once. Sequencing was performed on CD4+ or CD8+ T cells sorted from blood, taken in a trial of the OX40 agonist ivuxolimab. These receptors were collected from an adult with an advanced solid tumor such as melanoma, head and neck, liver or kidney cancer.

The chain combines TRBV10-1 with TRBJ2-1, with D perhaps being TRBD1 or TRBD2 (5 bases each). Germline V gene sequence: CDR1 WNHNN, CDR2 SYGVQD (reference sequence). There are 15 residues in the CDR3. V shed 10 bases and J shed 5 bases, with 21 bases lying between them. The CDR3 nucleotides read TGCGCCACGAGCTCCGGGGCAGGGCGAGACAATGAGCAGTTCTTC. As protein: CATSSGAGRDNEQFF.

V usage is TRBV18 and J usage is TRBJ1-2, with D maybe TRBD1 (6 bases). V was clipped by 0 bases and J by 3 bases, with 11 bases between them. Looked up from germline, CDR1 is KGHSH and CDR2 is LQKENI. This CDR3 is 15 amino acids long. Here the CDR3 DNA reads TGTGCCAGCTCACCACCGTCAAAGGGGGACTATGGCTACACCTTC. Translation gives CASSPPSKGDYGYTF.

This clone was picked up one time. The chain combines TRBV29-1 with TRBJ2-7; 8 nucleotides agree with TRBD1. CDR1 SQVTM and CDR2 ANQGSEA come from the germline V gene. The CDR3 is 12 amino acids. J lost 4 bases, V lost 4 bases, and 3 bases had no gene match. DNA for the CDR3: TGCAGCGTTGCACAGGGGGAGTACGAGCAGTACTTC. Protein product: CSVAQGEYEQYF.

V and J are TRBV7-9 and TRBJ1-4; no reliable D call. V was clipped by 8 bases and J by 3 bases, with 13 bases between them. Germline values: CDR1 SEHNR, CDR2 FQNEAQ (reference sequence). CDR3 length equals 14 residues. The CDR3 region has the DNA TGTGCCAGCTCCCCCGTCGGGCCTAATGAAAAACTGTTTTTT. This codes for CASSPVGPNEKLFF.

The chain links TRBV27 to TRBJ1-2; TRBD1 matches at 9 bases. The ends lost 6 bases at V and 7 bases at J; junction bases unmatched: 9. The CDR3 sequence is 14 residues long. Per the germline V gene, CDR1 is MNHEY and CDR2 is SMNVEV (reference sequence). In nucleotides, the CDR3 is TGTGCCAGCAGAGGCCCGGGACAGGGTTTTGGCTACACCTTC. Translating gives CASRGPGQGFGYTF.

Concerning this clone itself: The junction departs from germline at one end; a sequencing error may be responsible. The gene calls are TRBV5-1 and TRBJ2-7, with D perhaps matching TRBD1 (5 bases). Germline loops: CDR1 SGHRS, CDR2 YFSETQ. The length of the CDR3 is 16 residues. The CDR3 nucleotides are TGCGCCAGCAGTTTGGCGACAGTTCCATCCAACTACGGGCAGTACTTC. Its protein product is CASSLATVPSNYGQYF.

The gene calls are TRBV5-1 and TRBJ2-3; 9 bases match TRBD1. Germline-derived CDR1 and CDR2 are SGHRS and YFSETQ. The CDR3 is made up of 14 amino acids. The trim removed 2 bases at V and 5 bases at J, leaving 3 bases unmatched. The CDR3 loop reads CASSLNRGQDTQYF. As DNA, the CDR3 is TGCGCCAGCAGCTTAAACAGGGGGCAAGATACGCAGTATTTT.

The V gene is TRBV30, the J gene TRBJ1-1; perhaps TRBD1 as D (5 bases). Germline CDR1 is GTSNPN and CDR2 is SVGIG (reference sequence). This CDR3 spans 13 amino acids. The V end was cut by 1 base, the J end by 0 bases, with 6 bases between. In nucleotides, the CDR3 is TGTGCCTGGAGTGGGGGGATGAACACTGAAGCTTTCTTT. Translating gives CAWSGGMNTEAFF.

The V call is TRBV6-1, the J call TRBJ2-5, with D maybe TRBD1 (5 bases). The length of the CDR3 is 14 residues. The germline V and J ends were trimmed by 1 base and 7 bases, with 13 bases remaining between them. Germline CDR1 reads MNHNS; CDR2 reads SASEGT. The CDR3 DNA is TGTGCCAGCAGTGAAGTAGGGGCAAGTGCGACCCAGTACTTC. Protein product: CASSEVGASATQYF.